Here is one T cell receptor (beta chain) with its context. Clones were sequenced by immunoSEQ multiplex PCR, and TCRdb holds only the in-frame ones, with some missing. Here the sample spans approximately 40,000 clones, 90% to 95% being singletons. The record originates from a study of T cell changes during pregnancy in multiple sclerosis. This CDR3 spans 14 amino acids. Trimming removed 2 bases from V and 14 bases from J; junction bases left unmatched: 11. CDR1 is WNHNN and CDR2 is SYGVQD in the germline V gene (reference sequence). Source: CD8+ T cells from peripheral blood mononuclear cells, taken in the third trimester of pregnancy. This TCR came from a female donor with multiple sclerosis, enrolled in a pregnancy study. V gene TRBV10-1 combines with J gene TRBJ2-3; TRBD2 matches 9 bases. The CDR3 is CASSEGVSGGSRYF. The CDR3 DNA follows: TGCGCCAGCAGTGAGGGGGTTAGCGGGGGCTCGCGGTATTTT.